The 18 T cell receptor beta chains below all came from one sample that was sequenced in a study of blood T cell repertoires in COVID-19. Clones were read by immunoSEQ multiplex PCR, and TCRdb kept only the in-frame ones, dropping some. In the table there are over 70,000 clones, 82% of which are singletons. The sample taken for sequencing was peripheral blood. All receptors derive from a woman aged 60-75 years with acute or convalescent COVID-19.

This chain joins TRBV2 and TRBJ1-4; D may be TRBD1 (6 bases). Germline CDR1 SNHLY, CDR2 FYNNEI. V was clipped by 5 bases and J by 3 bases, with 10 bases between them. This CDR3 spans 14 amino acids. For the CDR3, the DNA is TGTGCCAGCAGTATCAGGGGACCTAATGAAAAACTGTTTTTT. The encoded protein is CASSIRGPNEKLFF.

The chain couples TRBV27 to TRBJ2-6; D possibly corresponds to TRBD1 (5 bases). Germline values: CDR1 MNHEY, CDR2 SMNVEV (reference sequence). Deletions cut 6 bases from V and 0 bases from J, with 12 bases between. The CDR3 has 16 amino acids. The CDR3 reads CASSPQGFSGANVLTF. CDR3 nucleotide sequence: TGTGCCAGCAGCCCGCAGGGCTTCTCTGGGGCCAACGTCCTGACTTTC.

The chain recombines TRBV29-1 with TRBJ1-2, with TRBD1 as a possible D gene (6 bases). The CDR3 contains 13 residues. Germline V gives CDR1 SQVTM, CDR2 ANQGSEA. Deletions cut 6 bases from V and 1 base from J, with 12 bases between. CDR3 bases: TGCAGCGTGAACAGGGATAATAACTATGGCTACACCTTC. Protein sequence: CSVNRDNNYGYTF.

In its sample, this clone was seen many times. This chain connects TRBV5-1 to TRBJ1-2, with 7 positions matching TRBD1. The length of the CDR3 is 17 residues. V gave up 4 bases and J gave up 4 bases; unmatched junction bases: 16. The V gene's germline CDR1 is SGHRS and CDR2 YFSETQ. As DNA, the CDR3 is TGCGCCAGCAGCGCGATACAGGGGCCACCCCCCCCCTATGGCTACACCTTC. This sequence encodes CASSAIQGPPPPYGYTF.

The chain employs TRBV19 and TRBJ1-4; 7 nucleotides align to TRBD1. CDR3 length equals 18 residues. The V and J ends lost 3 bases and 1 base, in that order; junction bases with no gene match: 11. Germline values: CDR1 LNHDA, CDR2 SQIVND (reference sequence). CDR3 region: CASSISSGGRRTNEKLFF. For the CDR3, the DNA is TGTGCCAGTAGTATTTCCTCAGGGGGACGGCGAACTAATGAAAAACTGTTTTTT.

The table lists this clone with a few counts. CDR3 sequence (DNA): TGTGCCAGCGGCCCCCGGGGATACGAGCAGTACTTC. It translates to CASGPRGYEQYF. The gene calls are TRBV2 and TRBJ2-7; TRBD2 is a possible D gene (5 bases). With 8 bases removed from V and 4 bases from J, the gap between germline ends came to 12 bases. CDR1 is SNHLY, CDR2 FYNNEI, per germline. This CDR3 is 12 amino acids long.

This chain joins TRBV11-3 and TRBJ1-1; no clear D. The V end lost 1 base, the J end lost 7 bases, and 10 bases lay between the germline ends. This CDR3 contains 13 residues. The germline gives CDR1 SGHNT, CDR2 YENEEA. The CDR3 reads CASSLVRTGEAFF. The CDR3, as DNA: TGTGCCAGCAGCTTAGTTCGAACTGGTGAAGCTTTCTTT.

In this sample, this clone turned up a few times. The chain employs TRBV10-1 and TRBJ2-7; no reliable D call. V lost 4 bases to trimming and J lost 7 bases, with 11 bases between them. Germline V lookup: CDR1 WNHNN, CDR2 SYGVQD (reference sequence). The CDR3 spans 12 residues. CDR3 sequence: CASSASYEEQYF. In nucleotides, the CDR3 is TGCGCCAGCAGTGCTTCCTACGAAGAGCAGTACTTC.

The chain carries TRBV10-3 and TRBJ1-4; D is uncertain. Germline CDR1 reads ENHRY; CDR2 reads SYGVKD. This CDR3 has 14 residues. Trimming stripped 10 bases from V and 0 bases from J, with 12 bases between. The CDR3 DNA reads TGTGCCACCCAAAAGGCGGCAACTAATGAAAAACTGTTTTTT. Its translation: CATQKAATNEKLFF.

The chain links TRBV7-3 to TRBJ2-7, with a weak D call TRBD1 (8 bases). The CDR3 has 14 amino acids. Trimming cost V 5 bases and J 4 bases, with 15 bases left between them. Germline V gene lookup returns CDR1 SGHTA and CDR2 FQGTGA. The CDR3, as DNA: TGTGCCAGCAGCCTCACAGGGGGGGATTACGAGCAGTACTTC. As protein: CASSLTGGDYEQYF.

V and J are TRBV14 and TRBJ2-7; a weak D match, TRBD1 (5 bases). Trimming cost V 4 bases and J 0 bases, with 13 bases left between them. This CDR3 has 15 amino acids. Germline V gene data show CDR1 as SGHDN and CDR2 as FVKESK. The CDR3 DNA is TGTGCCAGCAGCCTTGGACAAGGAAGCTCCTACGAGCAGTACTTC. This gives the protein CASSLGQGSSYEQYF.

V and J are TRBV6-5 and TRBJ1-1; a weak D match, TRBD1 (5 bases). The length of the CDR3 is 14 residues. The germline V gene encodes CDR1 MNHEY and CDR2 SVGAGI. The V end was cut by 4 bases, the J end by 4 bases, with 13 bases between. The CDR3 region has the DNA TGTGCCAGCAGTTGGGTAGGGGCAGGCACTGAAGCTTTCTTT. It is translated as CASSWVGAGTEAFF.

The CDR3 DNA reads TGTGCCTGGAGTGTACGGGGGAATCAGCCCCAGCATTTT. Its protein product is CAWSVRGNQPQHF. The V call is TRBV30, the J call TRBJ1-5, with D possibly TRBD1 on 5 matching bases. Germline CDR1 reads GTSNPN; CDR2 reads SVGIG (reference sequence). The CDR3 totals 13 residues. V was trimmed by 0 bases and J by 4 bases, leaving 7 bases between them.

J is TRBJ1-2 and V is TRBV5-1; TRBD1 might be the D (6 bases). V was shortened by 0 bases and J by 6 bases, with 18 bases between the two germline ends. This CDR3 is built from 16 residues. CDR1 and CDR2 (germline): SGHRS, YFSETQ. As DNA, the CDR3 is TGCGCCAGCAGCTTGGACCGCCACAGGGTTGGGGATGGCTACACCTTC. It encodes CASSLDRHRVGDGYTF.

The chain carries TRBV27 and TRBJ1-2, with D possibly being TRBD1 (6 bases). The germline gives CDR1 MNHEY, CDR2 SMNVEV (reference sequence). The CDR3 loop spans 13 amino acids. The ends were cut back, 8 bases at V and 3 bases at J, with 13 bases in the middle. The CDR3 nucleotides read TGTGCCAGCTGGACAGCGACTTACTATGGCTACACCTTC. It is translated as CASWTATYYGYTF.

This chain joins TRBV4-1 and TRBJ1-6, with 9 bases that match TRBD1. Germline V gene lookup returns CDR1 MGHRA and CDR2 YSYEKL. The CDR3 consists of 18 residues. After removal of 2 bases from V and 0 bases from J, the junction contained 5 bases not matched to a gene. The CDR3 loop reads CASSQTGTGPSYNSPLHF. The DNA for the CDR3 is TGCGCCAGCAGCCAAACCGGGACAGGGCCCTCCTATAATTCACCCCTCCACTTT.

CDR3 amino acids: CASSLGSSGGFNEKLFF. CDR3 DNA: TGTGCCAGCAGCTTAGGATCCTCAGGGGGCTTTAATGAAAAACTGTTTTTT. V and J are TRBV7-9 and TRBJ1-4; 8 bases are a match to TRBD1. Unmatched junction bases numbered 8, after V lost 1 base and J lost 4 bases. The germline V gene has CDR1 SEHNR and CDR2 FQNEAQ (reference sequence). The CDR3 length is 17 residues.

The gene calls are TRBV28 and TRBJ1-4, with D perhaps matching TRBD1 (5 bases). Looked up from germline, CDR1 is MDHEN and CDR2 is SYDVKM. V shed 7 bases and J shed 10 bases, with 22 bases lying between them. This CDR3 contains 15 residues. The CDR3: CASTLRGGRGVKLFF. The CDR3 region has the DNA TGTGCCAGCACCCTCCGAGGAGGGAGGGGTGTAAAACTGTTTTTT.